Shown below are 19 T cell receptor beta chains from a single sample sequenced in a study of persistence of HIV-infected CD4 T cells. The libraries were made with immunoSEQ version 4 in survey mode. The data were produced by immunoSEQ multiplex PCR, yet TCRdb's version contains in-frame clones alone and is incomplete. The sample lists 46,000 or so clones, under 85% occurring once. Cells were stimulated with CMV-infected fibroblast lysates at 10 ug/mL. CD40L-negative CD69-negative CD45RO-high memory CD4+ T cells were sorted as populations depleted of antigen-responding cells. Their recognized antigens are unknown. Sample: CD4+ T cells sorted from PBMCs after approximately 19-hour stimulation, taken from a patient who received antiretroviral therapy. The receptors shown here come from an adult man with HIV who was CMV-seropositive.

This chain uses TRBV30 with TRBJ2-3, with 11 bases identical to TRBD1. Germline V gene data show CDR1 as GTSNPN and CDR2 as SVGIG (reference sequence). Unmatched junction bases numbered 11, after V lost 3 bases and J lost 3 bases. The CDR3 totals 17 residues. The DNA of the CDR3 is TGTGCCTGGAGCGGCCACTGGACAGGGGGCCGGACAGATACGCAGTATTTT. Translating gives CAWSGHWTGGRTDTQYF.

The chain uses TRBV6-5 and TRBJ1-1; D is perhaps TRBD1 (5 bases). Germline V CDR1 and CDR2: MNHEY, SVGAGI. The V gene lost 8 bases and the J gene lost 6 bases, with 10 bases spanning the gap. The CDR3 spans 11 residues. The DNA of the CDR3 is TGTGCCAGCCGTCCGGGGCCTGAAGCTTTCTTT. It codes for CASRPGPEAFF.

This clone was counted only a few times. The chain is built from TRBV6-5 and TRBJ2-3; 10 nucleotides line up with TRBD1. The CDR3 has 15 residues. V lost 5 bases, J lost 3 bases, and 5 bases stayed unmatched. Germline assignment: CDR1 MNHEY and CDR2 SVGAGI. CDR3 nucleotides: TGTGCCAGCAGTAGAAGGACAGGGGGGACAGATACGCAGTATTTT. As protein: CASSRRTGGTDTQYF.

The chain carries TRBV10-3 and TRBJ2-7, with 13 bases that match TRBD2. This CDR3 is built from 15 residues. After removal of 6 bases from V and 5 bases from J, the junction contained 7 bases not matched to a gene. The germline V gene encodes CDR1 ENHRY and CDR2 SYGVKD. CDR3 protein: CAIRQLAGGRNEQYF. CDR3 bases: TGTGCCATCAGGCAACTAGCGGGGGGGCGGAACGAGCAGTACTTC.

The CDR3 nucleotides are TGTGCCAGCAGTCCATCGACGGTTGCACCCCTCCACTTT. This codes for CASSPSTVAPLHF. The rearrangement links TRBV12-3 or TRBV12-4 to TRBJ1-6, with unresolved D. V was cut by 5 bases and J by 11 bases, with 13 bases left in between. The CDR3 consists of 13 residues.

The chain uses TRBV6-5 and TRBJ1-1; D gene uncertain. CDR3 length equals 13 residues. From germline, CDR1 is MNHEY and CDR2 SVGAGI. V dropped 6 bases and J dropped 1 base, with 9 bases sitting between them. The CDR3 DNA reads as TGTGCCAGCAGGCGCCACGGGAACACTGAAGCTTTCTTT. Its protein is CASRRHGNTEAFF.

The chain recombines TRBV5-1 with TRBJ1-1, with D uncertain. Deletions cut 5 bases from V and 5 bases from J, with 10 bases between. Germline CDR1 reads SGHRS; CDR2 reads YFSETQ. CDR3 length: 12 amino acids. The CDR3 loop reads CASRGGQTEAFF. CDR3 nucleotides: TGCGCCAGCAGGGGCGGGCAAACTGAAGCTTTCTTT.

The chain recombines TRBV3-1 (or the pseudogene TRBV3-2) with TRBJ2-6; D unclear. Trimming stripped 4 bases from V and 0 bases from J, with 7 bases between. The CDR3 has 15 residues. Germline V gene data show CDR1 as LGHDT and CDR2 as YNNKEL (reference sequence). The CDR3 is CASSLVGSGANVLTF. The DNA of the CDR3 is TGTGCCAGCAGCCTGGTCGGCTCTGGGGCCAACGTCCTGACTTTC.

The rearrangement uses TRBV20-1 and TRBJ2-7; a weak D match, TRBD2 (5 bases). The CDR3 runs 13 residues. Between the trimmed V and J ends, which lost 3 bases and 4 bases, there was a span of 13 bases. CDR1 and CDR2 from the germline V gene are DFQATT and SNEGSKA (reference sequence). The CDR3 loop reads CSASSGSKYEQYF. As DNA, the CDR3 is TGCAGTGCTAGTAGTGGGAGTAAATACGAGCAGTACTTC.

This chain uses TRBV5-1 with TRBJ2-6; D possibly corresponds to TRBD2 (8 bases). The CDR3 spans 16 residues. Germline V CDR1 and CDR2: SGHRS, YFSETQ. V lost 4 bases, J lost 3 bases, and 14 bases lay in between. The CDR3 DNA reads as TGCGCCAGCAGCACGGGAGGGGGCTATGGGGCCAACGTCCTGACTTTC. Amino acid sequence: CASSTGGGYGANVLTF.

This clone was picked up a small number of times. This chain links TRBV5-6 with TRBJ1-6; D perhaps matches TRBD1 (6 bases). The CDR3 runs to 14 residues. Germline assignment: CDR1 SGHDT and CDR2 YYEEEE. V shed 0 bases and J shed 9 bases, with 10 bases lying between them. Here the CDR3 reads CASSLGQVVSPLHF. The CDR3 DNA reads as TGTGCCAGCAGCTTGGGACAGGTTGTTTCACCCCTCCACTTT.

J is TRBJ2-2 and V is TRBV5-4; D is possibly TRBD1 (6 bases). This CDR3 contains 15 residues. V dropped 5 bases and J dropped 2 bases, with 13 bases sitting between them. Germline CDR1 SGHNT, CDR2 YYREEE (reference sequence). The CDR3 DNA follows: TGTGCCAGCAGTGCTGACAGGCTAAACACCGGGGAGCTGTTTTTT. This codes for CASSADRLNTGELFF.

CDR3 in DNA: TGTGCCAGCAGCTTGGAGGTCTTTGTCGAGCAGTACTTC. As protein: CASSLEVFVEQYF. V and J are TRBV7-2 and TRBJ2-7; TRBD2 might be the D (5 bases). There are 13 residues in the CDR3. V dropped 3 bases and J dropped 6 bases, with 12 bases sitting between them. CDR1 is SGHTA, CDR2 FQGNSA, per germline. Full variable domain (outside the CDR3, taken from reference TRBV7-2 and TRBJ2-7): GAGVSQSPSNKVTEKGKDVELRCDPISGHTALYWYRQSLGQGLEFLIYFQGNSAPDKSGLPSDRFSAERTGGSVSTLTIQRTQQEDSAVYLCASSLEVFVEQYFGPGTRLTVT.

This sequence joins TRBV5-3 and TRBJ2-1; 12 bases are a match to TRBD2. TRBV5-3 is an ORF, and what it does is uncertain. The CDR3 is 15 amino acids. J gave up 9 bases and V 4 bases, and 8 bases lay outside the gene matches. The CDR3 DNA sequence: TGTGCCAGAAGCCCCGGACTAGCGGGAAGGGTTGAGCAGTTCTTC. Translating gives CARSPGLAGRVEQFF.

On this clone: Sequence at one end of the junction differs from germline and may be a read error. V gene TRBV27 combines with J gene TRBJ2-2; D call uncertain. Germline V gives CDR1 MNHEY, CDR2 SMNVEV (reference sequence). This CDR3 region has 14 residues. The CDR3 protein is CASSVSLNTGELFF. The CDR3 DNA sequence: TGTGCCAGCAGTGTATCACTAAACACCGGGGAGCTGTTTTTT.

The chain recombines TRBV7-6 with TRBJ2-5; either TRBD1 or TRBD2 may supply D (5 bases each). The V gene's germline CDR1 is SGHVS and CDR2 FNYEAQ. The CDR3 is 15 amino acids. With 5 bases removed from V and 1 base from J, the gap between germline ends came to 14 bases. The DNA of the CDR3 is TGTGCCAGCAGCCGGTCGGGGCAGGGCCAAGAGACCCAGTACTTC. Translated: CASSRSGQGQETQYF.

V is TRBV5-1 and J is TRBJ2-1, with 15 positions matching TRBD2. The germline V gene has CDR1 SGHRS and CDR2 YFSETQ. Trimming at V came to 4 bases and at J to 7 bases, leaving 6 bases not matched to a gene. This CDR3 is built from 16 residues. CDR3 coding DNA: TGCGCCAGCAGCCCAGGGACTAGCGGGAGGAGAAATGAGCAGTTCTTC. It specifies CASSPGTSGRRNEQFF.

This clone was observed a few times. J is TRBJ1-4 and V is TRBV7-8, with 8 nucleotides matching TRBD1. From germline, CDR1 is SGHVS and CDR2 FQNEAQ. Unmatched junction bases numbered 5, after V lost 1 base and J lost 7 bases. This CDR3 region has 15 residues. CDR3 sequence reads: CASSLGGTGPEKLFF. CDR3 DNA: TGTGCCAGCAGCTTAGGCGGGACAGGACCTGAAAAACTGTTTTTT.

CDR3 loop: CASSASSYEQYF. The CDR3 bases are TGTGCCAGCAGCGCTAGCTCCTACGAGCAGTACTTC. The chain employs TRBV7-2 and TRBJ2-7; no firm D call. This CDR3 is built from 12 residues. Deletions cut 5 bases from V and 0 bases from J, with 5 bases between. The germline V gene encodes CDR1 SGHTA and CDR2 FQGNSA.